This TCR beta chain came from a study of blood T cells in healthy people across ages (dated by TCRdb to between 2014 and 2017). Study-wide context: In model experiments, template switching captured roughly one uniquely barcoded TCR beta cDNA molecule for every two T cells. Age-related changes in TCR beta repertoire diversity were measured in the study by deep sequencing normalized with unique cDNA molecular identifiers. The donors were divided into four age groups: young (average around 16 years), middle-aged (roughly 42), aged (about 62) and long-lived (82). For two donors (one aged 18 to 30 and one aged 80 or older), the study analyzed two additional independent replicas of 1 million unique cDNA reads from the same blood draw. The paper's findings and limits, for the study overall: Observed TCR beta diversity per million T cells fell roughly linearly with age, and a significant reduction was already apparent by age around 36. Estimates of total diversity based on one million sequenced T cells were regarded as lower bounds and as underestimates. The percentage of naive T cells measured by flow cytometry correlated strongly with observed TCR beta diversity. Because donor CMV infection status was unknown, age-related changes in expanded clonotypes were potentially confounded. Because profiling used bulk unsorted PBMCs, naive and antigen-experienced compartments could not be compared conclusively. The long-lived group showed more naive CD4+ T cells, fewer expanded clones and increased TCR diversity than the aged group, suggesting age selection.

Only a few counts were recorded for this clonotype. The antigen it binds to is not known. Per-base qualities were not stored, and no clone one base away is much larger. The library was produced with 5' RACE. Data came from an Illumina HiSeq 2500. A second PCR of roughly 7 to 11 cycles was run with a J-beta primer mix and a sample-barcoded 5' primer. A unique molecular identifier was introduced onto each TCR beta cDNA molecule by a template-switch 5' adaptor carrying 12 random nucleotides. Each sample yielded at least 2.5 million CDR3-containing paired-end reads. First-strand cDNA was synthesized from all RNA with the Mint cDNA synthesis kit, primed by a TRBC-specific oligonucleotide. After uracil-DNA glycosylase treatment, a first 18-cycle PCR used universal primers M1SS and BC2_uni_R on all cDNA. The paper's processing steps were these. For normalization, 1 million high-quality reads, each with a distinct molecular identifier, were randomly selected from each sample. Instead of being binned into consensus sequences, reads that shared molecular identifiers were thrown out. CDR3 identification, clonotype clustering and error correction used MiTCR with a Q25 quality threshold and the strictest error-elimination algorithm. Lower-bound total TCR beta diversity was estimated with a nonparametric unseen species model using Euler transformation. The public reads were reanalyzed by TCRdb: fastp trimming at Q25, MiXCR alignment, in-frame beta chains only. Entries are consolidated by CDR3 protein sequence, retaining the most common genes and DNA. The V and J calls here are based on TCRdb, not the publication. This sample lists about 560,000 distinct CDR3 sequences; about 29% were detected once. Jointly, the top ten make up approximately 3.6% of the sample.

Systemically healthy Caucasian individuals from Russia, about 38 in total and aged 6 to 90 years, were included as donors. Each donor gave about 9.2 milliliters of peripheral blood, drawn into EDTA-treated Vacutainer tubes. Ficoll-Paque density-gradient centrifugation was used to isolate PBMCs, with at least 6.5 million per sample. Trizol reagent was used to extract total RNA from the PBMCs, yielding at least 5 micrograms per sample. The percentages of naive CD45RAhigh/CD27high T cells were determined by flow cytometry on a PBMC aliquot from every donor. Per the germline V gene, SGHRS is the CDR1 and YFSETQ is the CDR2. Relative to germline, V is 5 bases shorter and J is 5 bases shorter, with 9 bases between their ends. The CDR3 goes from the cysteine to the phenylalanine over 12 residues. The entry retains the CDR3 DNA only, 36 bases that are in frame from base 1. These data also featured in a second study, about T cells of mothers and their children. Reported in the second study: Nine systemically healthy Caucasian individuals served as donors, namely three mothers together with their six children. cDNA synthesis consumed the entire amount of extracted RNA, loaded at about 1.6 ug RNA in each 15 ul reaction. Sample barcodes and 2-4 random nucleotides were added via the M1S primer in the second PCR. More than 8 million TCR beta CDR3 reads were obtained from each mother, and some 3 million reads were obtained from each child. Thymic selection similarly shapes TCR recombination output in related and unrelated pairs, with minor effect from inherited differences. Normalized repertoire overlap was always slightly but never significantly higher in related than unrelated mother-child pairs. No persistent microchimeric T cell clones were detected, at a sensitivity of approximately 110 clones per million clonotypes. Deep NGS was used in the study to compare the TCR beta repertoires of mothers and children and to look for features that separate related mother-child pairs from unrelated individuals. The mean age was roughly 44 +/- 4 years for the mothers and approximately 11 +/- 4 years for the children. Libraries were sequenced on Illumina HiSeq 2000 with 100+100 nt paired-end reads after adapter ligation with NEBNext reagents. Mother and child libraries were prepared a month apart and sequenced in separate runs to prevent cross-contamination. Each donor had between roughly 450,000 and 2,100,000 distinct TCR beta clonotypes identified. Naive TCR beta clonotypes were estimated from low-frequency clonotypes matched to each donor's FACS-determined naive share, without sorting.

The sequence was obtained from a boy aged 2 to 9 in good health. The specimen was blood. The chain employs TRBV5-1 and TRBJ2-3; there is no confident call for the D gene. At the DNA level, the sequence is TGCGCCAGCAGGTCCGTGGGAGATACGCAGTATTTT. Its translation is CASRSVGDTQYF.